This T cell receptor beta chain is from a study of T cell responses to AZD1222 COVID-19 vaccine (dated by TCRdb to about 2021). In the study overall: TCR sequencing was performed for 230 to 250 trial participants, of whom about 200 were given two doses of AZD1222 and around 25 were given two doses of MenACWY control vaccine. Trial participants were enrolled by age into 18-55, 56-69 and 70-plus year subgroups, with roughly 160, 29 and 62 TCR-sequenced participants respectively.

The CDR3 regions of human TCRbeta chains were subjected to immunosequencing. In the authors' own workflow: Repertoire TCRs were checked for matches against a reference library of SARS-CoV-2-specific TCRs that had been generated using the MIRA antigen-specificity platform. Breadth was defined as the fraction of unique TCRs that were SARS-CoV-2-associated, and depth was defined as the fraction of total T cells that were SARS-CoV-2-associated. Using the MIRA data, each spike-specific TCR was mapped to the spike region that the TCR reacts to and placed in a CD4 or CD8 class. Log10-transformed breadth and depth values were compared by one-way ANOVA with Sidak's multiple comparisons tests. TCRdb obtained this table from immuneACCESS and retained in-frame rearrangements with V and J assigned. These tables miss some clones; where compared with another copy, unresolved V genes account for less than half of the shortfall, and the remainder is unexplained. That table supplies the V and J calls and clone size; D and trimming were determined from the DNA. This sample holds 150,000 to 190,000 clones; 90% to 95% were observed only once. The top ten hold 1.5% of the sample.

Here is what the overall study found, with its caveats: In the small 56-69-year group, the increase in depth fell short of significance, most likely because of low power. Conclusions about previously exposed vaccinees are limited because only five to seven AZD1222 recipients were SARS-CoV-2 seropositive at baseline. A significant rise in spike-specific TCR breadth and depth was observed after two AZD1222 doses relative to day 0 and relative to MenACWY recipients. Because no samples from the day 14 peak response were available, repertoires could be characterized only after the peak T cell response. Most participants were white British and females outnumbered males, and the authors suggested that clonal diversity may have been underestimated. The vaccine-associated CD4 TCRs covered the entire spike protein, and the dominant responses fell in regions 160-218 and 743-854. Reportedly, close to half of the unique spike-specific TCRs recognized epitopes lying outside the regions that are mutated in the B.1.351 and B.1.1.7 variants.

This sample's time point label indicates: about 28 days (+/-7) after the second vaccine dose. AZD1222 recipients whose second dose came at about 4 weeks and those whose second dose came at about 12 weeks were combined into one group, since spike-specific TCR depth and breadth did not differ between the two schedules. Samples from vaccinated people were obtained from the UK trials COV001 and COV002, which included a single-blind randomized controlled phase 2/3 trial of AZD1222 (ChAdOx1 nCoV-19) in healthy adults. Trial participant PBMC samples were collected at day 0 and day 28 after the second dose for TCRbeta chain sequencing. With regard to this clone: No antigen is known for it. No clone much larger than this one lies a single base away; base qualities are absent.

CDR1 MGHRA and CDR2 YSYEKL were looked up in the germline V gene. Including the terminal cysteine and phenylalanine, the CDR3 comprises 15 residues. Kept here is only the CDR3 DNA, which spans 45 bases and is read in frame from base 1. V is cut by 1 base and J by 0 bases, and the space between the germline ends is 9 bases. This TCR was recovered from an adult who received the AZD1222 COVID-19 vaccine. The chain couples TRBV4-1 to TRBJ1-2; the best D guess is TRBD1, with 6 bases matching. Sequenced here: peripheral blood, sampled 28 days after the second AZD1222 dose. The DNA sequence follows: TGCGCCAGCAGCCAAGGGGACATACCTAACTATGGCTACACCTTC. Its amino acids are CASSQGDIPNYGYTF.